This T cell receptor (beta chain) was recorded in a study of somatic mutations in cytotoxic T cells in rheumatoid arthritis. General observations from the study: Of around 60 patients, 8 had a largest CD8+ clone that exceeded 20% of CD8+ cells. Among rheumatoid arthritis patients and age-matched healthy controls, CD8+ T-cell clonality was not significantly different.

Sequencing used immunoSEQ multiplex PCR; TCRdb keeps in-frame clones, though not all of them. Of tens of thousands of clones listed, 70% to 90% are singletons. CDR1 MNHNS and CDR2 SASEGT come from the germline V gene. This CDR3 is 14 amino acids long. V gave up 5 bases and J gave up 2 bases, with 10 bases separating them. Concerning this clone itself: The antigen is not known.

The chain combines TRBV6-1 with TRBJ1-5, with D tentatively TRBD1 (6 bases). This clonotype originated in an adult with rheumatoid arthritis. The sequenced material came from CD8+ T cells sorted from blood. The CDR3 nucleotides are TGTGCCAGCAGTCGCAGGGGAGGCAATCAGCCCCAGCATTTT. The encoded protein is CASSRRGGNQPQHF.